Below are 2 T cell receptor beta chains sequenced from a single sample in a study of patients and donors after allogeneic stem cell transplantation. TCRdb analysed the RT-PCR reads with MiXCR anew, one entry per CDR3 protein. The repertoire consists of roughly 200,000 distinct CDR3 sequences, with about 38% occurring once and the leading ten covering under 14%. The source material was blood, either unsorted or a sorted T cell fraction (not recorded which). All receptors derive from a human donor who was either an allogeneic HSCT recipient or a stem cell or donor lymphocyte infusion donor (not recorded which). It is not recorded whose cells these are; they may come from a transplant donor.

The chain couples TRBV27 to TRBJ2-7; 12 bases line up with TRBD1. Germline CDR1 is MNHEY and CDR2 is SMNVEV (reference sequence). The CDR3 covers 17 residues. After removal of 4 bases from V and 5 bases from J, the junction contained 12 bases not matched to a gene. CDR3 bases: TGTGCCAGCAGTTGGCGACCTGGGACAGGGGGCAGGGACGAGCAGTACTTC. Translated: CASSWRPGTGGRDEQYF.

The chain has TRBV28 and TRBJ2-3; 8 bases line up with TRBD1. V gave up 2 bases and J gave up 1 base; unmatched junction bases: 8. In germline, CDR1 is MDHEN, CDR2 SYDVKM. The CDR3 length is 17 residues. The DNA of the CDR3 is TGTGCCAGCAGTTTAGGAGCTGGACAGGGAGGCACAGATACGCAGTATTTT. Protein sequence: CASSLGAGQGGTDTQYF.